This TCR beta chain was recorded in a study of blood T cell repertoires in COVID-19. Study as a whole: Sites across the United States, Italy and Spain contributed samples from acute and convalescent COVID-19. T cells, B-cell-depleted T cells, or PBMCs supplied cDNA or gDNA.

The CDR3 has 17 residues. V was pared by 0 bases and J by 0 bases, with 15 bases between. Germline V gene sequence: CDR1 GTSNPN, CDR2 SVGIG (reference sequence). Original processing methods: For nucleated cells, counts were estimated from reference gene primer amplification. Sequencing used immunoSEQ multiplex PCR; TCRdb keeps in-frame clones, though not all of them. For V, J and clone size, that table is used; D and trimming come from the DNA. The sample records approximately 110,000 clones, around 85% being singletons. This clone was recorded once. The material sequenced was peripheral blood. J is TRBJ1-5 and V is TRBV30; D unclear. This sequence originates from a human donor in a cohort sampled during active COVID-19. The CDR3 DNA sequence: TGTGCCTGGAGTGTACCACAGATTCCATTTAGCAATCAGCCCCAGCATTTT. Translating gives CAWSVPQIPFSNQPQHF. Filled out from reference TRBV30 and TRBJ1-5, the complete variable domain reads SQTIHQWPATLVQPVGSPLSLECTVEGTSNPNLYWYRQAAGRGLQLLFYSVGIGQISSEVPQNLSASRPQDRQFILSSKKLLLSDSGFYLCAWSVPQIPFSNQPQHFGDGTRLSIL.